This T cell receptor beta chain was sequenced during a study of blood T cell repertoires in COVID-19. Study background: Sites across the United States, Italy and Spain contributed samples from acute and convalescent COVID-19. PBMCs, B-cell-depleted T cells, or T cells were the source of the cDNA or gDNA that made up the material.

The CDR3 runs 14 residues. CDR1 and CDR2 (germline): MNHEY, SVGAGI. V was pared by 7 bases and J by 0 bases, with 10 bases between. As originally analysed: How many nucleated cells were present was estimated from reference gene primer amplification. Assay: immunoSEQ multiplex PCR; the TCRdb copy retains only in-frame clones and omits some. V and J calls and clone size follow that table, whereas D and trimming were derived from the DNA. The sample yields 150,000 or so clones, roughly 80% seen once. V and J are TRBV6-5 and TRBJ1-5, with D maybe TRBD1 (6 bases). The clonotype originates from a human donor with acute or convalescent COVID-19. The donor label of this sample is uncertain. The sequenced sample consisted of peripheral blood. The CDR3 loop is CASKGTHSNQPQHF. The CDR3 DNA sequence: TGTGCCAGCAAAGGGACACATAGCAATCAGCCCCAGCATTTT.